The 31 T cell receptor beta chains listed next were all sequenced from one sample in a study of technical replicates of blood from a handful of donors. Clones were read by immunoSEQ multiplex PCR, and TCRdb kept only the in-frame ones, dropping some. The profile shows about 84,000 clones, about 98% of them singletons. Sequences were obtained from T cells isolated from PBMCs. These TCRs come from a human donor in good health.

The chain carries TRBV6-1 and TRBJ1-2; possible D gene TRBD1, 6 bases. Germline CDR1 reads MNHNS; CDR2 reads SASEGT. V lost 5 bases to trimming and J lost 8 bases, with 15 bases between them. This CDR3 contains 13 residues. The CDR3 loop reads CASSPRDNYGYTF. The CDR3 coding sequence is TGTGCCAGCAGTCCCCGGGACAATTACGGCTACACCTTC.

The chain couples TRBV11-2 to TRBJ2-7; TRBD2 matches at 14 bases. After removal of 9 bases from V and 3 bases from J, the junction contained 1 base not matched to a gene. The CDR3 length is 13 residues. Germline V gene sequence: CDR1 SGHAT, CDR2 FQNNGV. CDR3 nucleotide sequence: TGTGCCAGTGGACTAGCGGGAGGCTACGAGCAGTACTTC. Protein sequence: CASGLAGGYEQYF.

V usage is TRBV4-2 and J usage is TRBJ2-4; TRBD2 matches at 9 bases. V lost 0 bases and J lost 5; bases outside the gene matches: 8. Looked up from germline, CDR1 is LGHNA and CDR2 is YNFKEQ. CDR3 length: 17 residues. The CDR3 region is CASSQDHGGGAENIQYF. CDR3 bases: TGTGCCAGCAGCCAAGATCATGGCGGGGGGGCCGAAAACATTCAGTACTTC.

V gene TRBV7-2 combines with J gene TRBJ1-5; D not resolved. This CDR3 is built from 12 residues. Trimming shortened V by 2 bases and J by 8 bases, and 7 bases separated the two germline ends. Looked up from germline, CDR1 is SGHTA and CDR2 is FQGNSA. The CDR3 reads CASSLMLEPQHF. The DNA for the CDR3 is TGTGCCAGCAGCTTAATGTTAGAGCCCCAGCATTTT.

This rearrangement joins TRBV2 to TRBJ1-2; D is undetermined. CDR3 length: 15 residues. The V end lost 4 bases, the J end lost 3 bases, and 15 bases lay between the germline ends. CDR1 is SNHLY and CDR2 is FYNNEI in the germline V gene. This CDR3 is CASSVANSPDYGYTF. CDR3 bases: TGTGCCAGCAGTGTGGCCAATTCGCCCGACTATGGCTACACCTTC.

The chain combines TRBV20-1 with TRBJ1-1, with D hard to call. V lost 5 bases, J lost 11 bases, and 15 bases lay in between. From germline, CDR1 is DFQATT and CDR2 SNEGSKA (reference sequence). The CDR3 sequence is 11 residues long. The CDR3 sequence: CSAVKQLLAFF. As DNA, the CDR3 is TGCAGTGCTGTCAAACAGTTACTGGCTTTCTTT.

CDR3 amino acids: CASSSYMGGKETQYF. Written as DNA, the CDR3 is TGCGCCAGCAGCTCGTATATGGGAGGAAAAGAGACCCAGTACTTC. The chain joins TRBV5-1 to TRBJ2-5, with D possibly TRBD2 on 6 matching bases. This CDR3 comprises 15 residues. V was pared by 3 bases and J by 3 bases, with 15 bases between. Germline CDR1 is SGHRS and CDR2 is YFSETQ. Full variable domain (outside the CDR3, taken from reference TRBV5-1 and TRBJ2-5): KAGVTQTPRYLIKTRGQQVTLSCSPISGHRSVSWYQQTPGQGLQFLFEYFSETQRNKGNFPGRFSGRQFSNSRSEMNVSTLELGDSALYLCASSSYMGGKETQYFGPGTRLLVL.

The chain joins TRBV29-1 to TRBJ2-7, with D possibly TRBD1 on 6 matching bases. The germline V gene has CDR1 SQVTM and CDR2 ANQGSEA. V shed 2 bases and J shed 3 bases, with 14 bases lying between them. The CDR3 loop spans 14 amino acids. The CDR3 sequence: CSVELPGHLYEQYF. The CDR3 bases are TGCAGCGTTGAATTACCGGGACACCTCTACGAGCAGTACTTC.

The CDR3 loop is CARDEGTTNSPLHF. The DNA of the CDR3 is TGTGCCAGAGATGAAGGGACTACTAATTCACCCCTCCACTTT. The chain uses TRBV2 and TRBJ1-6, with TRBD1 as a possible D gene (5 bases). This CDR3 spans 14 amino acids. Trimming took 9 bases from V and 6 from J, leaving 15 bases between them. Germline lookup yields CDR1 SNHLY and CDR2 FYNNEI. The whole variable domain, remainder taken from reference TRBV2 and TRBJ1-6, is EPEVTQTPSHQVTQMGQEVILRCVPISNHLYFYWYRQILGQKVEFLVSFYNNEISEKSEIFDDQFSVERPDGSNFTLKIRSTKLEDSAMYFCARDEGTTNSPLHFGNGTRLTVT.

The V call is TRBV6-1, the J call TRBJ2-2, with TRBD2 identical over 9 bases. Germline CDR1 is MNHNS and CDR2 is SASEGT. CDR3 size: 15 residues. The trim removed 6 bases at V and 1 base at J, leaving 3 bases unmatched. CDR3 residues: CASSLAGQNTGELFF. The CDR3 nucleotides are TGTGCCAGCAGCCTAGCGGGGCAGAACACCGGGGAGCTGTTTTTT.

The J gene is TRBJ2-2, the V gene TRBV5-1; D remains unclear. V lost 1 base and J 7 bases, leaving 14 bases between the germline ends. The CDR3 has 15 amino acids. Looked up from germline, CDR1 is SGHRS and CDR2 is YFSETQ. CDR3 DNA: TGCGCCAGCAGCTTGTCGGATCCCCCAGGCGGGGAGCTGTTTTTT. Encoded protein: CASSLSDPPGGELFF.

The V and J genes are TRBV4-1 and TRBJ2-2; D may be TRBD2 (6 bases). The CDR3 is 17 residues long. CDR1 is MGHRA and CDR2 is YSYEKL in the germline V gene. V lost 4 bases to trimming and J lost 1 base, with 16 bases between them. CDR3: CASSPRPRELNTGELFF. Here the CDR3 DNA reads TGCGCCAGCAGCCCCCGCCCCCGGGAGTTGAACACCGGGGAGCTGTTTTTT.

This sequence joins TRBV2 and TRBJ1-5; TRBD1 matches 9 bases. In germline, CDR1 is SNHLY, CDR2 FYNNEI. V lost 6 bases to trimming and J lost 1 base; unmatched junction nucleotides: 4. The CDR3 loop spans 15 amino acids. The CDR3 is CASRAGTGSNQPQHF. The CDR3 bases are TGTGCCAGCAGAGCCGGGACAGGGAGCAATCAGCCCCAGCATTTT.

This clone was recorded once. The rearrangement joins TRBV9 to TRBJ1-3, with a possible D match to TRBD1 (6 bases). This CDR3 comprises 15 residues. Germline assignment: CDR1 SGDLS and CDR2 YYNGEE. The germline V and J ends were trimmed by 2 bases and 4 bases, with 13 bases remaining between them. In DNA, the CDR3 is TGTGCCAGCAGCGTGGGGGGGCAGGGAGGAAACACCATATATTTT. It is translated as CASSVGGQGGNTIYF.

V usage is TRBV5-1 and J usage is TRBJ2-5; D is ambiguous. From germline, CDR1 is SGHRS and CDR2 YFSETQ. CDR3 size: 16 residues. The V and J ends lost 2 bases and 2 bases respectively, with 16 bases between them. Here the CDR3 reads CASSLGDLGPQETQYF. The CDR3 region has the DNA TGCGCCAGCAGCTTAGGCGACCTTGGGCCTCAAGAGACCCAGTACTTC.

The rearrangement uses TRBV9 and TRBJ2-3, with 8 bases aligning to TRBD1. Germline V CDR1 and CDR2: SGDLS, YYNGEE. V dropped 4 bases and J dropped 0; count of bases not matched to a gene: 10. The CDR3 length is 17 residues. CDR3 nucleotides: TGTGCCAGCAGCACCTGGACAGGGCTTCCTAGCACAGATACGCAGTATTTT. Translating it yields CASSTWTGLPSTDTQYF.

This clone occurred once. The CDR3 sequence: CASKTGNQPQHF. The CDR3 region has the DNA TGTGCCAGCAAGACAGGCAATCAGCCCCAGCATTTT. The chain carries TRBV28 and TRBJ1-5, with D tentatively TRBD1 (5 bases). Germline V lookup: CDR1 MDHEN, CDR2 SYDVKM. V lost 7 bases and J lost 2, with 6 bases in between. The CDR3 is 12 amino acids.

The V call is TRBV27, the J call TRBJ2-7; the D is unclear. Germline-derived CDR1 and CDR2 are MNHEY and SMNVEV (reference sequence). The CDR3 loop spans 13 amino acids. V shed 6 bases and J shed 5 bases, with 14 bases lying between them. The DNA of the CDR3 is TGTGCCAGCAGCCCCCCCGAGATCCACGAGCAGTACTTC. Translation: CASSPPEIHEQYF.

The CDR3: CSATSRANTEAFF. For the CDR3, the DNA is TGCAGCGCAACGTCCAGGGCGAACACTGAAGCTTTCTTT. This chain connects TRBV29-1 to TRBJ1-1; tentative D call: TRBD1 (5 bases). Germline V gene sequence: CDR1 SQVTM, CDR2 ANQGSEA. The CDR3 is 13 residues long. The V end was cut by 7 bases, the J end by 1 base, with 13 bases between.

The sample holds one count of this clone. The gene calls are TRBV7-9 and TRBJ2-2; D not resolved. V was pared by 1 base and J by 2 bases, with 14 bases between. This CDR3 is 17 amino acids long. Germline CDR1 reads SEHNR; CDR2 reads FQNEAQ (reference sequence). The CDR3 sequence is CASSLVGLQPNTGELFF. In DNA, the CDR3 is TGTGCCAGCAGCTTAGTTGGCCTCCAACCAAACACCGGGGAGCTGTTTTTT.

This chain uses TRBV5-1 with TRBJ1-1, with 8 bases fitting TRBD1. V shed 4 bases, J shed 0 bases, and the junction held 8 bases outside the gene matches. Germline V gives CDR1 SGHRS, CDR2 YFSETQ. This CDR3 has 16 residues. The CDR3 reads CASSARTGPMNTEAFF. The CDR3 bases are TGCGCCAGCAGCGCCCGGACAGGGCCAATGAACACTGAAGCTTTCTTT.

This clone was detected only once. The chain has TRBV20-1 and TRBJ2-1; no clear D. CDR1 is DFQATT and CDR2 is SNEGSKA in the germline V gene (reference sequence). V was clipped by 1 base and J by 12 bases, with 7 bases between them. The CDR3 consists of 10 residues. In DNA form, the CDR3 reads TGCAGTGCTAGAGTTGAGATGCAGTTCTTC. It specifies CSARVEMQFF.

The rearrangement links TRBV29-1 to TRBJ2-1; D is unclear. This CDR3 contains 10 residues. Trimming stripped 1 base from V and 8 bases from J, with 3 bases between. The germline V gene has CDR1 SQVTM and CDR2 ANQGSEA. The CDR3 DNA reads as TGCAGCGTTGAAGGAGATGAGCAGTTCTTC. Its protein is CSVEGDEQFF.

The CDR3: CASSLTNPRRGGGTNEQFF. The CDR3, as DNA: TGTGCCAGCAGCTTAACGAACCCCCGTAGGGGCGGGGGGACCAATGAGCAGTTCTTC. The rearrangement joins TRBV7-3 to TRBJ2-1; 8 bases map to TRBD2. CDR3 size: 19 residues. Germline-derived CDR1 and CDR2 are SGHTA and FQGTGA. Germline trimming cut 0 bases from V and 6 bases from J; bases unmatched to any gene: 16. Full variable domain (outside the CDR3, taken from reference TRBV7-3 and TRBJ2-1): GAGVSQTPSNKVTEKGKYVELRCDPISGHTALYWYRQSLGQGPEFLIYFQGTGAADDSGLPNDRFFAVRPEGSVSTLKIQRTERGDSAVYLCASSLTNPRRGGGTNEQFFGPGTRLTVL.

J is TRBJ2-1 and V is TRBV12-2; the table gives TRBD2 as D, unverified against the DNA. TRBV12-2 is annotated as a pseudogene. This CDR3 comprises 10 residues. CDR3 in amino acids: CASHGGEQFF. Written as DNA, the CDR3 is TGTGCAAGTCACGGGGGTGAGCAGTTCTTC.

This chain links TRBV30 with TRBJ2-5, with 10 bases identical to TRBD2. CDR1 is GTSNPN and CDR2 is SVGIG in the germline V gene (reference sequence). Trimming at V came to 5 bases and at J to 6 bases, leaving 12 bases not matched to a gene. The CDR3 consists of 15 residues. This CDR3 reads CAWGGLAGVPKTQYF. The CDR3 DNA reads TGTGCCTGGGGTGGGCTAGCGGGAGTACCAAAGACCCAGTACTTC.

The genes are TRBV6-1 and TRBJ2-7; perhaps TRBD1 as D (6 bases). Trimming pared 3 bases from V and 0 bases from J, leaving 9 bases between. This CDR3 region has 14 residues. Germline lookup yields CDR1 MNHNS and CDR2 SASEGT. The CDR3 loop is CASSDRGGSYEQYF. In DNA form, the CDR3 reads TGTGCCAGCAGTGACCGAGGGGGCTCCTACGAGCAGTACTTC.

The V gene is TRBV10-3, the J gene TRBJ2-3; 11 nucleotides line up with TRBD2. CDR3 length equals 15 residues. V trimming: 7 bases; J trimming: 6 bases; junction bases outside the gene matches: 9. Germline loops: CDR1 ENHRY, CDR2 SYGVKD. CDR3 DNA: TGTGCCATCAAACGGTCGGCTAGCGGGGGGGATACGCAGTATTTT. It is translated as CAIKRSASGGDTQYF.

The chain couples TRBV5-6 to TRBJ1-5, with D uncertain. Deletions cut 0 bases from V and 6 bases from J, with 16 bases between. The CDR3 totals 16 residues. Looked up from germline, CDR1 is SGHDT and CDR2 is YYEEEE. The CDR3 DNA follows: TGTGCCAGCAGCTTGGCCCTATTTCACCAAATTCAGCCCCAGCATTTT. Protein sequence: CASSLALFHQIQPQHF.

Only one count was recorded for this clone. This chain joins TRBV7-7 and TRBJ2-2, with a weak D call TRBD2 (6 bases). CDR1 SSHAT and CDR2 FNYEAQ come from the germline V gene (reference sequence). The CDR3 is 15 residues long. V was pared by 8 bases and J by 4 bases, with 17 bases between. The CDR3 coding sequence is TGTGCCAGCGGTCCGACTAGTTTGGTCACCGGGGAGCTGTTTTTT. The encoded protein is CASGPTSLVTGELFF.

The chain couples TRBV2 to TRBJ2-1; 8 positions match TRBD2. This CDR3 has 15 residues. Germline V gives CDR1 SNHLY, CDR2 FYNNEI. J lost 8 bases, V lost 1 base, and 7 bases had no gene match. The DNA for the CDR3 is TGTGCCAGCAGTGAAGTCACGGCGCGGGGGGATGAGCAGTTCTTC. Its protein product is CASSEVTARGDEQFF.